The 8 T cell receptor beta chains below all came from one sample that was sequenced in a study of persistence of HIV-infected CD4 T cells. The immunoSEQ assay was version 4, run in survey mode. Sequencing used immunoSEQ multiplex PCR; TCRdb keeps in-frame clones, though not all of them. The top ten clones hold 6.8% of a sample with about 21,000 clones, approximately 80% of them seen once. Cells were stimulated with CMV-infected fibroblast lysates at roughly 10 ug/mL. Sorting of responding CD4+ T cells relied on upregulated CD40 ligand together with CD69. These receptors are not linked to any known antigen. The sample was CD4+ T cells sorted from PBMCs after roughly 19-hour stimulation, taken from a patient who received antiretroviral therapy. The receptors originated from an adult man with HIV who was CMV-seropositive.

This clone occurred a few times. The chain is built from TRBV19 and TRBJ1-2; D ambiguous. Looked up from germline, CDR1 is LNHDA and CDR2 is SQIVND (reference sequence). V gave up 6 bases and J gave up 8 bases, with 7 bases separating them. This CDR3 contains 10 residues. CDR3 sequence (DNA): TGTGCCAGTAGCCTCTGGGGCTACACCTTC. It specifies CASSLWGYTF.

The chain joins TRBV10-2 to TRBJ2-7, with no clear D. Germline lookup yields CDR1 WSHSY and CDR2 SAAADI. V lost 3 bases and J 0 bases, leaving 6 bases between the germline ends. The CDR3 is 13 amino acids. The CDR3 protein is CASSDPSSYEQYF. The CDR3, as DNA: TGCGCCAGCAGTGATCCCAGCTCCTACGAGCAGTACTTC.

This chain connects TRBV3-1 (or the pseudogene TRBV3-2) to TRBJ2-7; the match to TRBD1 covers 7 bases. Looked up from germline, CDR1 is LGHDT and CDR2 is YNNKEL (reference sequence). V was pared by 1 base and J by 5 bases, with 8 bases of the junction left unmatched. This CDR3 has 15 residues. CDR3 coding DNA: TGTGCCAGCAGCCAAGGACAGGGAAATGGCAACGAGCAGTACTTC. Its protein is CASSQGQGNGNEQYF.

V usage is TRBV2 and J usage is TRBJ2-1; TRBD2 aligns across 11 bases. This CDR3 contains 16 residues. The V segment lost 5 bases and the J segment 9 bases; nucleotides outside the gene matches: 12. Germline V gene sequence: CDR1 SNHLY, CDR2 FYNNEI. The CDR3 region is CASSPSSGGRRGEQFF. The CDR3 DNA reads as TGTGCCAGCAGTCCTTCTAGCGGGGGGCGGAGGGGTGAGCAGTTCTTC.

This rearrangement joins TRBV9 to TRBJ2-1; a possible D gene is TRBD2 (5 bases). Germline CDR1 SGDLS, CDR2 YYNGEE. Trimming stripped 2 bases from V and 0 bases from J, with 12 bases between. The CDR3 totals 16 residues. CDR3 amino acids: CASSVGIRGSYNEQFF. For the CDR3, the DNA is TGTGCCAGCAGCGTGGGCATACGGGGCTCCTACAATGAGCAGTTCTTC.

V gene TRBV19 combines with J gene TRBJ1-4; D is perhaps TRBD1 (6 bases). The V end was cut by 9 bases, the J end by 5 bases, with 13 bases between. This CDR3 comprises 13 residues. Germline-derived CDR1 and CDR2 are LNHDA and SQIVND (reference sequence). CDR3 DNA: TGTGCCAGCTCCGGACAGTTGAATGAAAAACTGTTTTTT. Translated: CASSGQLNEKLFF.

This chain joins TRBV4-2 and TRBJ2-3, with 7 bases lining up with TRBD1. The CDR3 covers 16 residues. Germline CDR1 reads LGHNA; CDR2 reads YNFKEQ. Trimming at V came to 4 bases and at J to 2 bases, leaving 9 bases not matched to a gene. In nucleotides, the CDR3 is TGTGCCAGCAGCCTTCGGGACAGCTATTCCACAGATACGCAGTATTTT. Protein product: CASSLRDSYSTDTQYF.

The chain is built from TRBV6-5 and TRBJ1-6; D remains unclear. The V gene lost 6 bases and the J gene lost 10 bases, with 13 bases spanning the gap. This CDR3 has 13 amino acids. The germline V gene has CDR1 MNHEY and CDR2 SVGAGI. Here the CDR3 reads CASSFSGYSPLHF. The CDR3 DNA is TGTGCCAGCAGCTTCAGCGGCTACTCACCCCTCCACTTT.